Listed here is a single T cell receptor beta chain. Its antigen is still unknown. Clones were sequenced by immunoSEQ multiplex PCR, and TCRdb holds only the in-frame ones, with some missing. This sample has roughly 100,000 clones; around 83% occur once, and the top ten carry under 1.5%. This sample stems from a study of T cell responses to AZD1222 COVID-19 vaccine. Points from the study as a whole: Spike-specific TCR breadth and depth rose after two AZD1222 doses.

CDR1 and CDR2 from the germline V gene are SGHRS and YFSETQ. Losses at the gene ends were 0 bases for V and 10 bases for J; bases not matched to a gene: 5. This CDR3 has 14 residues. Specimen: peripheral blood, collected on day 0 of AZD1222 vaccination. This rearrangement joins TRBV5-1 to TRBJ2-1, with 9 positions matching TRBD2. The source of this sequence is an adult in good health. CDR3 coding DNA: TGCGCCAGCAGCTTGGCACCAACTAGCGGGGAGCAGTTCTTC. This translates into CASSLAPTSGEQFF.